These 9 T cell receptor beta chains were all obtained from the same sample, sequenced in a study of shared clonotypes between healthy human individuals. Profiling relied on immunoSEQ multiplex PCR, and the TCRdb table lists in-frame clones only, not all of them. The sample yields 2 million to 3 million clones, under 95% seen once. Sequenced: naive CD4+ T cells from PBMCs. The subset was: CD45RA+ positively selected. Every receptor here comes from a man between 18 and 35 years old in good health. Some clones in this sample may be carry-over from other donors' samples.

This clone appeared a single time. Other DNA sequences of this sample code for an identical CDR3. The genes are TRBV7-9 and TRBJ2-3; D not resolved. V lost 1 base to trimming and J lost 6 bases, with 5 bases between them. Germline V CDR1 and CDR2: SEHNR, FQNEAQ (reference sequence). The CDR3 is made up of 12 amino acids. CDR3 sequence reads: CASSLVVDTQYF. The CDR3 coding sequence is TGTGCCAGCAGCTTAGTGGTGGATACGCAGTATTTT.

The chain recombines TRBV18 with TRBJ2-5, with D perhaps matching TRBD1 or TRBD2 (5 bases each). The CDR3 is made up of 16 amino acids. The germline V gene has CDR1 KGHSH and CDR2 LQKENI. Trimming removed 1 base at V and 3 bases at J, with 15 bases between. The CDR3: CASSPQGLRVEETQYF. CDR3 nucleotide sequence: TGTGCCAGCTCACCACAGGGGTTGAGGGTGGAAGAGACCCAGTACTTC.

This clone was recorded only once. The same CDR3 also results from other DNA sequences found in this sample. The rearrangement uses TRBV5-1 and TRBJ2-2; D gene unclear. Trimming pared 2 bases from V and 5 bases from J, leaving 10 bases between. Germline CDR1 and CDR2: SGHRS and YFSETQ. This CDR3 has 14 amino acids. CDR3 in amino acids: CASSLEVPTGELFF. CDR3 sequence (DNA): TGCGCCAGCAGCTTAGAAGTTCCAACCGGGGAGCTGTTTTTT.

Written as DNA, the CDR3 is TGTGCCAGCAGTTCGAGGGGACGTTATGGCTACACCTTC. Translation gives CASSSRGRYGYTF. The chain combines TRBV27 with TRBJ1-2, with D possibly TRBD1 on 5 matching bases. Germline values: CDR1 MNHEY, CDR2 SMNVEV (reference sequence). The CDR3 covers 13 residues. V lost 4 bases and J lost 5, with 11 bases in between.

This chain connects TRBV6-5 to TRBJ2-1, with unresolved D. Germline V gene data show CDR1 as MNHEY and CDR2 as SVGAGI. The CDR3 is made up of 15 amino acids. Trimming took 6 bases from V and 1 from J, leaving 13 bases between them. This CDR3 reads CASSPTLPSYNEQFF. The DNA for the CDR3 is TGTGCCAGCAGCCCGACCCTCCCTTCCTACAATGAGCAGTTCTTC.

Only a few counts were recorded for this clone. The chain recombines TRBV21-1 with TRBJ2-1; TRBD2 is the table's D call and was not checked against the DNA. TRBV21-1 is reported as a pseudogene. This CDR3 has 13 amino acids. This CDR3 reads CASPSGSRGEQFF. CDR3 nucleotides: TGTGCCAGCCCTAGCGGGAGTCGGGGTGAGCAGTTCTTC.

V gene TRBV28 combines with J gene TRBJ2-7; the match to TRBD2 covers 9 bases. The CDR3 length is 15 residues. Per germline, CDR1 MDHEN and CDR2 SYDVKM. J gave up 1 base and V 5 bases, and 6 bases lay outside the gene matches. CDR3 amino acids: CASSRTSGQSYEQYF. CDR3 in DNA: TGTGCCAGCAGTCGAACTAGCGGGCAATCCTACGAGCAGTACTTC.

The chain is built from TRBV19 and TRBJ1-5, with 11 bases fitting TRBD1. The CDR3 loop spans 19 amino acids. CDR1 and CDR2 (germline): LNHDA, SQIVND (reference sequence). Unmatched junction bases numbered 17, after V lost 7 bases and J lost 3 bases. The CDR3 loop reads CASKGGQGEPSYLNQPQHF. CDR3 in DNA: TGTGCCAGTAAAGGGGGACAGGGGGAACCCTCCTACCTCAATCAGCCCCAGCATTTT. The whole variable domain, filled in from reference TRBV19 and TRBJ1-5, reads DGGITQSPKYLFRKEGQNVTLSCEQNLNHDAMYWYRQDPGQGLRLIYYSQIVNDFQKGDIAEGYSVSREKKESFPLTVTSAQKNPTAFYLCASKGGQGEPSYLNQPQHFGDGTRLSIL.

This chain joins TRBV29-1 and TRBJ2-3, with a weak D call TRBD2 (5 bases). Trimming pared 8 bases from V and 0 bases from J, leaving 15 bases between. Germline V CDR1 and CDR2: SQVTM, ANQGSEA. This CDR3 is built from 14 residues. This chain's CDR3 is CSTSRDPSTDTQYF. DNA for the CDR3: TGCAGCACAAGCCGGGATCCAAGCACAGATACGCAGTATTTT.